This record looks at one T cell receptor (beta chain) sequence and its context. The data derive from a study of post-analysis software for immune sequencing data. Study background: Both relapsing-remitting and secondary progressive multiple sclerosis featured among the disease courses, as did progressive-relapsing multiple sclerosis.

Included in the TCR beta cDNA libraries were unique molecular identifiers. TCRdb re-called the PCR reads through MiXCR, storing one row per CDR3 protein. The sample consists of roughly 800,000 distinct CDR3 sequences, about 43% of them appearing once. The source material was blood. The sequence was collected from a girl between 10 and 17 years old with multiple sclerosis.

The CDR3 DNA reads as TGTGCCAGCAGCTTAGCAGGAGAGAGCACTGAAGCTTTCTTT. As protein: CASSLAGESTEAFF. The gene calls are TRBV7-9 and TRBJ1-1; D is unclear. The length of the CDR3 is 14 residues. Germline CDR1 and CDR2: SEHNR and FQNEAQ (reference sequence). Trimming left V 0 bases short and J 4 bases short, with 9 bases between.